Given below is one T cell receptor (beta chain) in context. What it binds is not known. The data are from a study of T cells after yellow fever vaccination. Study observations and caveats: In post-booster samples, most primary-vaccination clones reappeared (about 95% CD4, 70% to 90% CD8).

TCRdb re-derived calls from the 5' RACE reads in MiXCR, one entry per CDR3 protein. Among roughly 240,000 distinct CDR3 sequences, approximately 6.3% were seen once, and the ten largest hold 1% to 1.2%. This CDR3 is 14 amino acids long. Trimming took 4 bases from V and 5 from J, leaving 15 bases between them. The germline V gene encodes CDR1 GTSNPN and CDR2 SVGIG (reference sequence). The sample here was CD4+ T cells sorted from PBMCs, taken on the day of the yellow fever booster vaccination. The J gene is TRBJ1-3, the V gene TRBV30, with D possibly TRBD1 on 6 matching bases. The origin of this receptor is a man in his thirties or forties who received the YFV17D yellow fever vaccine. The CDR3 loop is CAWTVRGARNTIYF. CDR3 in DNA: TGTGCCTGGACCGTAAGGGGGGCGAGAAACACCATATATTTT.